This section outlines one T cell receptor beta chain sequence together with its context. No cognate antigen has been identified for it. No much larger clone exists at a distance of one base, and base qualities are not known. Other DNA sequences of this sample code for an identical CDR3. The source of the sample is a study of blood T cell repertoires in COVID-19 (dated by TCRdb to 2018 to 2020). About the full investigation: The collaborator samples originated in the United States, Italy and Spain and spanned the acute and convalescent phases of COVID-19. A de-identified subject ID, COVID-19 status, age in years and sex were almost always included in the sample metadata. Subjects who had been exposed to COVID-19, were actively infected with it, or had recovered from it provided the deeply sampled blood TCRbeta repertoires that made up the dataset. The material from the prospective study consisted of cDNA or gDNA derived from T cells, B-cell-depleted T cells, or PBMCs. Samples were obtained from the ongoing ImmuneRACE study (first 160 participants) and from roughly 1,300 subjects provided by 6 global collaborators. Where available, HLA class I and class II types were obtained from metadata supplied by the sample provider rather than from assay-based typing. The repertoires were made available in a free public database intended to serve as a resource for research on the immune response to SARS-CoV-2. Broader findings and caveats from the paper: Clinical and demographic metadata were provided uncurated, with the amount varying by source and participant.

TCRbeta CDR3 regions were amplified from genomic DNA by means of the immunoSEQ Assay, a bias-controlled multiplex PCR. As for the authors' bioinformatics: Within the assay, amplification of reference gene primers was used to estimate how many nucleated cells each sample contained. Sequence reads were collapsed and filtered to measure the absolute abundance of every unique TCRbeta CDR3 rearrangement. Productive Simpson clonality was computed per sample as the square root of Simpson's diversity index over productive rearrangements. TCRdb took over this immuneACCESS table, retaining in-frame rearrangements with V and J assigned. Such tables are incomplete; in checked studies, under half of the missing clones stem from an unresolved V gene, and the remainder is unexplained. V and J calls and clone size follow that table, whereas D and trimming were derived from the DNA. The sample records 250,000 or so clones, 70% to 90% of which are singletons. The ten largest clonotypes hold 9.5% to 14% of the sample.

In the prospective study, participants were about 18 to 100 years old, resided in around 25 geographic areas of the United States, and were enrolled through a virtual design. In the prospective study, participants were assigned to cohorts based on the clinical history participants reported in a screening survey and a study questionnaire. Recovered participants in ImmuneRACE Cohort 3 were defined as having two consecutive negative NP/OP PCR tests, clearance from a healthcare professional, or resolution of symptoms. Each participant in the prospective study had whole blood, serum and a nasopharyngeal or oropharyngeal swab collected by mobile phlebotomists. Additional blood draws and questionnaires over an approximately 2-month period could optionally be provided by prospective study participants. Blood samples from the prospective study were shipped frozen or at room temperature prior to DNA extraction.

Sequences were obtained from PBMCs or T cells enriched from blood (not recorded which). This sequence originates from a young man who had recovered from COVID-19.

The CDR3 region has the sequence CASSQDRGYGYTF. In nucleotide form, the sequence is TGTGCCAGCAGCCAAGATCGGGGGTATGGCTACACCTTC. The chain was built from TRBV3-1 (or the pseudogene TRBV3-2) and TRBJ1-2, with TRBD1 tentatively as D gene (5 bases match). CDR1 and CDR2 are read off the germline V gene (reference sequence) as LGHDT and YNNKEL. Cut back by 0 bases and 5 bases, the V and J ends lie 7 bases apart. The CDR3 sequence holds 13 residues, the cysteine and phenylalanine included. Of all the DNA, just the CDR3 is kept, 39 bases in frame from base 1.